This TCR beta chain was recorded in a study of OX40 agonist ivuxolimab in advanced cancers. For this clone: As yet, its antigen is unknown.

Regarding the study as a whole: The average count of expanded clones was higher among CD8+ T cells than among CD4+. The work left the antigen specificity of expanded peripheral T cells undetermined.

Data came from immunoSEQ multiplex PCR; TCRdb stores just in-frame clones and leaves some out. The sample records about 19,000 clones, roughly 84% being singletons. Germline V lookup: CDR1 SGHTA, CDR2 FQGTGA. CDR3 length: 14 amino acids. The V and J ends lost 2 bases and 1 base respectively, with 7 bases between them. The rearrangement links TRBV7-3 to TRBJ2-3; D is uncertain. Sequencing was performed on CD4+ or CD8+ T cells sorted from blood, taken in a trial of the OX40 agonist ivuxolimab. The clonotype was recovered from an adult with an advanced solid tumor such as melanoma, head and neck, liver or kidney cancer. The CDR3 reads CASSLGVGTDTQYF. The CDR3 DNA is TGTGCCAGCAGCTTAGGCGTAGGCACAGATACGCAGTATTTT.